The clone carrying this T cell receptor (beta chain) appeared a few times. TCRdb keeps only in-frame clones here, not all; method: immunoSEQ multiplex PCR. The sample comprises about 59,000 clones, about 87% of which are singletons, and 0.37% rests with the top ten. The data were taken from a study of OX40 agonist ivuxolimab in advanced cancers. The CDR3 is 17 amino acids. V was shortened by 3 bases and J by 0 bases, with 17 bases between the two germline ends. In germline, CDR1 is KGHSH, CDR2 LQKENI. The V call is TRBV18, the J call TRBJ2-5, with no clear D. This TCR derives from an adult with an advanced solid tumor such as melanoma, head and neck, liver or kidney cancer. This specimen was CD4+ or CD8+ T cells sorted from blood, taken in a trial of the OX40 agonist ivuxolimab. CDR3 region: CASSPPDAGWYQETQYF. CDR3 nucleotide sequence: TGTGCCAGCTCACCCCCCGACGCTGGGTGGTACCAAGAGACCCAGTACTTC.